The 28 T cell receptor beta chains below come from one sample, sequenced in a study of cytomegalovirus exposure and HLA in healthy donors. The PCR employed 60 Vbeta primers together with 13 Jbeta primers. Here immunoSEQ multiplex PCR was the method, and the copy in TCRdb shows in-frame clones only, minus some. There are more than 100,000 clones in the sample; 70% to 80% occur only once, and about 2.6% lies in the top ten. Specimen: PBMCs. Receptors originate from a woman in her forties in good health and CMV-seropositive.

The J gene is TRBJ2-5, the V gene TRBV6-5; 7 nucleotides line up with TRBD1. Unmatched junction bases numbered 14, after V lost 5 bases and J lost 11 bases. Per germline, CDR1 MNHEY and CDR2 SVGAGI. The CDR3 covers 14 residues. The CDR3 region has the DNA TGTGCCAGCAGTCTGGACAGGCGCCCTACTGAGCAGTACTTC. As protein: CASSLDRRPTEQYF.

The rearrangement links TRBV6-1 to TRBJ2-7, with 8 nucleotides matching TRBD2. CDR1 is MNHNS and CDR2 is SASEGT in the germline V gene. The CDR3 is 15 amino acids. The trim removed 0 bases at V and 1 base at J, leaving 2 bases unmatched. The CDR3 region is CASSEAASGSYEQYF. For the CDR3, the DNA is TGTGCCAGCAGTGAAGCGGCTAGCGGGTCCTACGAGCAGTACTTC.

This clone came up a few times. J is TRBJ2-1 and V is TRBV6-5; TRBD2 matches at 9 bases. CDR3 size: 16 residues. V was pared by 2 bases and J by 9 bases, with 11 bases of the junction left unmatched. CDR1 and CDR2 (germline): MNHEY, SVGAGI. The CDR3 is CASSYPRGSGRFEQFF. The DNA of the CDR3 is TGTGCCAGCAGTTACCCCAGGGGAAGCGGGAGGTTTGAGCAGTTCTTC.

The chain links TRBV5-5 to TRBJ1-2; the D gene is possibly TRBD1 (5 bases). The CDR3 is made up of 15 amino acids. The germline V gene encodes CDR1 SGHKS and CDR2 YYEKEE (reference sequence). Trimming took off 4 bases at V and 3 bases at J, with 16 bases between the two ends. CDR3 coding DNA: TGTGCCAGCAGCCCAGGGTTAGGGGTAGACTATGGCTACACCTTC. Its translation is CASSPGLGVDYGYTF.

This clone was counted between two and nine times. This chain connects TRBV30 to TRBJ1-2, with unresolved D. The CDR3 is 10 residues long. Germline CDR1 GTSNPN, CDR2 SVGIG (reference sequence). Trimming left V 5 bases short and J 10 bases short, with 11 bases between. The CDR3: CAWGRTYYTF. CDR3 bases: TGTGCCTGGGGGAGGACCTACTACACCTTC. Full variable domain (outside the CDR3, taken from reference TRBV30 and TRBJ1-2): SQTIHQWPATLVQPVGSPLSLECTVEGTSNPNLYWYRQAAGRGLQLLFYSVGIGQISSEVPQNLSASRPQDRQFILSSKKLLLSDSGFYLCAWGRTYYTFGSGTRLTVV.

The chain employs TRBV4-1 and TRBJ1-6; possibly TRBD1 for D (6 bases). V was clipped by 0 bases and J by 7 bases, with 10 bases between them. The V gene's germline CDR1 is MGHRA and CDR2 YSYEKL. The CDR3 loop spans 15 amino acids. CDR3 protein: CASSQDGTSNSPLHF. The CDR3 DNA is TGCGCCAGCAGCCAAGATGGGACAAGCAATTCACCCCTCCACTTT.

The V call is TRBV25-1, the J call TRBJ2-1; TRBD2 aligns across 8 bases. The V segment lost 6 bases and the J segment 13 bases; nucleotides outside the gene matches: 5. This CDR3 region has 11 residues. CDR1 and CDR2 from the germline V gene are MGHDK and SYGVNS. The CDR3 nucleotides are TGTGCCAGCAGAGGCGGGGGGACCCAGTTCTTC. Amino acid sequence: CASRGGGTQFF.

The rearrangement uses TRBV7-9 and TRBJ1-2, with 12 bases matching TRBD1. V dropped 4 bases and J dropped 4; count of bases not matched to a gene: 10. This CDR3 is built from 17 residues. Germline lookup yields CDR1 SEHNR and CDR2 FQNEAQ (reference sequence). As DNA, the CDR3 is TGTGCCAGCAGCTCGACGTCTCCGGGACAGGGGGCCTATGGCTACACCTTC. Its translation: CASSSTSPGQGAYGYTF.

V gene TRBV7-2 combines with J gene TRBJ2-3; 12 bases line up with TRBD2. After removal of 3 bases from V and 5 bases from J, the junction contained 12 bases not matched to a gene. There are 18 residues in the CDR3. CDR1 is SGHTA and CDR2 is FQGNSA in the germline V gene. DNA of the CDR3: TGTGCCAGCAGCTTCCCCTTGACTAGCGGGAGCTGGGGAGATACGCAGTATTTT. It is translated as CASSFPLTSGSWGDTQYF.

The genes are TRBV6-1 and TRBJ2-7, with 14 bases fitting TRBD2. The CDR3 runs 16 residues. After removal of 4 bases from V and 2 bases from J, the junction contained 4 bases not matched to a gene. Germline lookup yields CDR1 MNHNS and CDR2 SASEGT. The CDR3 DNA reads as TGTGCCAGCAGTGCCGGACTAGCGGGAGGAGCCTACGAGCAGTACTTC. Translated: CASSAGLAGGAYEQYF.

The chain combines TRBV27 with TRBJ1-5; 11 bases line up with TRBD1. The germline V gene encodes CDR1 MNHEY and CDR2 SMNVEV (reference sequence). J was trimmed by 0 bases and V by 2 bases; bases with no gene match: 6. The CDR3 loop spans 18 amino acids. CDR3 protein: CASSLKGQGGYSNQPQHF. For the CDR3, the DNA is TGTGCCAGCAGTTTAAAGGGACAGGGGGGCTATAGCAATCAGCCCCAGCATTTT.

The chain carries TRBV18 and TRBJ2-7; a weak D match, TRBD2 (6 bases). The CDR3 runs to 15 residues. The germline CDR1 and CDR2 sequences are KGHSH and LQKENI. The germline V and J ends were trimmed by 6 bases and 7 bases, with 22 bases remaining between them. CDR3: CASSPITAGLREQYF. CDR3 nucleotide sequence: TGTGCCAGCTCCCCCATTACGGCGGGGCTACGGGAGCAGTACTTC.

The V and J genes are TRBV5-4 and TRBJ2-7; TRBD2 is a possible D gene (6 bases). The CDR3 totals 14 residues. V shed 4 bases and J shed 0 bases, with 11 bases lying between them. Germline CDR1 and CDR2: SGHNT and YYREEE (reference sequence). CDR3 bases: TGTGCCAGCAGCCCTGGGACTGGCTCCTACGAGCAGTACTTC. Encoded protein: CASSPGTGSYEQYF.

V gene TRBV5-4 combines with J gene TRBJ2-7; 10 positions agree with TRBD2. Germline lookup yields CDR1 SGHNT and CDR2 YYREEE (reference sequence). The CDR3 covers 14 residues. The ends lost 7 bases at V and 7 bases at J; junction bases unmatched: 11. The chain's CDR3 is CASSTGSGRAEQYF. Here the CDR3 DNA reads TGTGCCAGCTCCACTGGCAGCGGGAGGGCGGAGCAGTACTTC.

This chain connects TRBV18 to TRBJ2-1; D may be TRBD2 (5 bases). Germline CDR1 KGHSH, CDR2 LQKENI. This CDR3 is built from 12 residues. V dropped 6 bases and J dropped 9 bases, with 12 bases sitting between them. CDR3 amino acids: CASSFREGEQFF. The CDR3 DNA reads TGTGCCAGCTCGTTCCGGGAAGGTGAGCAGTTCTTC.

The chain carries TRBV30 and TRBJ2-7; 14 nucleotides agree with TRBD2. This CDR3 has 15 amino acids. Trimming took 2 bases from V and 2 from J; bases not matched to a gene: 2. Looked up from germline, CDR1 is GTSNPN and CDR2 is SVGIG (reference sequence). The CDR3 sequence is CAWSMGLAGAYEQYF. In DNA form, the CDR3 reads TGTGCCTGGAGTATGGGACTAGCGGGGGCCTACGAGCAGTACTTC.

The chain has TRBV5-5 and TRBJ2-2, with 7 bases fitting TRBD1. J was trimmed by 2 bases and V by 0 bases; bases with no gene match: 1. Germline assignment: CDR1 SGHKS and CDR2 YYEKEE (reference sequence). The CDR3 runs to 15 residues. The CDR3 here is CASSLEGANTGELFF. The CDR3 nucleotides are TGTGCCAGCAGCTTGGAGGGGGCCAACACCGGGGAGCTGTTTTTT.

The chain employs TRBV7-9 and TRBJ1-3; 7 bases align to TRBD1. The V gene end was trimmed by 6 bases and the J gene end by 4 bases; junction bases not matched to a gene: 3. The CDR3 has 13 residues. Germline loops: CDR1 SEHNR, CDR2 FQNEAQ (reference sequence). The CDR3 protein is CASREGAGNTIYF. The CDR3 nucleotides are TGTGCCAGCAGGGAGGGGGCCGGAAACACCATATATTTT.

About this clone itself: Lacking the conserved final phenylalanine or tryptophan, this CDR3 likely reflects a read error. The V gene is TRBV9, the J gene TRBJ2-6, with D possibly being TRBD2 (5 bases). The CDR3 sequence is 14 residues long. Germline V gene lookup returns CDR1 SGDLS and CDR2 YYNGEE. The chain's CDR3 is CASSVRSSASVLTV. The CDR3 nucleotides are TGTGCCAGCAGCGTTAGGAGTAGCGCCAGCGTCCTGACTGTC.

The chain couples TRBV6-1 to TRBJ1-3, with a tentative D call TRBD1 (5 bases). The CDR3 loop spans 16 amino acids. V lost 4 bases and J lost 0, with 13 bases in between. Per the germline V gene, CDR1 is MNHNS and CDR2 is SASEGT. CDR3 sequence (DNA): TGTGCCAGCAGTGCCACCGCCGGGGGCTCTGGAAACACCATATATTTT. Translated: CASSATAGGSGNTIYF.

The chain has TRBV7-8 and TRBJ2-5; D possibly corresponds to TRBD1 (6 bases). The CDR3 consists of 15 residues. In germline, CDR1 is SGHVS, CDR2 FQNEAQ. Trimming shortened V by 4 bases and J by 4 bases, and 16 bases separated the two germline ends. As DNA, the CDR3 is TGTGCCAGCAGCTCCCAGGGGCAGGGACGAGAGACCCAGTACTTC. Translating it yields CASSSQGQGRETQYF.

This rearrangement joins TRBV5-6 to TRBJ1-5; D unclear. Germline CDR1 is SGHDT and CDR2 is YYEEEE. CDR3 length: 14 amino acids. The ends were cut back, 0 bases at V and 7 bases at J, with 11 bases in the middle. DNA for the CDR3: TGTGCCAGCAGCTTGGGACAAACCAGGCAGCCCCAGCATTTT. Translating it yields CASSLGQTRQPQHF.

The chain is built from TRBV4-3 and TRBJ2-3; 7 bases match TRBD1. V shed 0 bases, J shed 6 bases, and the junction held 6 bases outside the gene matches. Germline CDR1 LGHNA, CDR2 YSLEER. This CDR3 contains 15 residues. The CDR3 bases are TGCGCCAGCAGCCAAGAAGGACAGGCTCCGGATACGCAGTATTTT. As protein: CASSQEGQAPDTQYF.

This clone appeared once. The V gene is TRBV7-8, the J gene TRBJ2-7; 9 bases line up with TRBD2. The CDR3 is 15 amino acids. The germline CDR1 and CDR2 sequences are SGHVS and FQNEAQ. Trimming removed 4 bases from V and 2 bases from J; junction bases left unmatched: 6. As DNA, the CDR3 is TGTGCCAGCAGCTCCCGACTAGCGGTCGCCTACGAGCAGTACTTC. Amino acids: CASSSRLAVAYEQYF.

The J gene is TRBJ1-6, the V gene TRBV10-3; D possibly corresponds to TRBD1 (6 bases). This CDR3 has 14 residues. V dropped 4 bases and J dropped 5 bases, with 9 bases sitting between them. Looked up from germline, CDR1 is ENHRY and CDR2 is SYGVKD. The DNA for the CDR3 is TGTGCCATCAGTGTAGGACAGAATAATTCACCCCTCCACTTT. Protein product: CAISVGQNNSPLHF.

V and J are TRBV25-1 and TRBJ2-2; 8 nucleotides align to TRBD1. Trimming at V came to 2 bases and at J to 7 bases, leaving 9 bases not matched to a gene. Germline assignment: CDR1 MGHDK and CDR2 SYGVNS. CDR3 length: 16 amino acids. The CDR3 is CASSELVQGAGGELFF. In DNA, the CDR3 is TGTGCCAGCAGTGAACTAGTTCAGGGGGCAGGCGGGGAGCTGTTTTTT.

The V gene is TRBV5-4, the J gene TRBJ1-2; D unresolved. The germline V gene has CDR1 SGHNT and CDR2 YYREEE (reference sequence). This CDR3 contains 13 residues. The V gene lost 1 base and the J gene lost 7 bases, with 11 bases spanning the gap. CDR3 coding DNA: TGTGCCAGCAGCTTGAATGAACGGTCTGGCTACACCTTC. Protein: CASSLNERSGYTF.

The chain couples TRBV5-4 to TRBJ1-3; weak D call: TRBD1 (6 bases). CDR3 size: 15 residues. Germline CDR1 is SGHNT and CDR2 is YYREEE (reference sequence). V was cut by 4 bases and J by 0 bases, with 11 bases left in between. The CDR3 reads CASSPDRISGNTIYF. Written as DNA, the CDR3 is TGTGCCAGCAGCCCCGACAGGATCTCTGGAAACACCATATATTTT.